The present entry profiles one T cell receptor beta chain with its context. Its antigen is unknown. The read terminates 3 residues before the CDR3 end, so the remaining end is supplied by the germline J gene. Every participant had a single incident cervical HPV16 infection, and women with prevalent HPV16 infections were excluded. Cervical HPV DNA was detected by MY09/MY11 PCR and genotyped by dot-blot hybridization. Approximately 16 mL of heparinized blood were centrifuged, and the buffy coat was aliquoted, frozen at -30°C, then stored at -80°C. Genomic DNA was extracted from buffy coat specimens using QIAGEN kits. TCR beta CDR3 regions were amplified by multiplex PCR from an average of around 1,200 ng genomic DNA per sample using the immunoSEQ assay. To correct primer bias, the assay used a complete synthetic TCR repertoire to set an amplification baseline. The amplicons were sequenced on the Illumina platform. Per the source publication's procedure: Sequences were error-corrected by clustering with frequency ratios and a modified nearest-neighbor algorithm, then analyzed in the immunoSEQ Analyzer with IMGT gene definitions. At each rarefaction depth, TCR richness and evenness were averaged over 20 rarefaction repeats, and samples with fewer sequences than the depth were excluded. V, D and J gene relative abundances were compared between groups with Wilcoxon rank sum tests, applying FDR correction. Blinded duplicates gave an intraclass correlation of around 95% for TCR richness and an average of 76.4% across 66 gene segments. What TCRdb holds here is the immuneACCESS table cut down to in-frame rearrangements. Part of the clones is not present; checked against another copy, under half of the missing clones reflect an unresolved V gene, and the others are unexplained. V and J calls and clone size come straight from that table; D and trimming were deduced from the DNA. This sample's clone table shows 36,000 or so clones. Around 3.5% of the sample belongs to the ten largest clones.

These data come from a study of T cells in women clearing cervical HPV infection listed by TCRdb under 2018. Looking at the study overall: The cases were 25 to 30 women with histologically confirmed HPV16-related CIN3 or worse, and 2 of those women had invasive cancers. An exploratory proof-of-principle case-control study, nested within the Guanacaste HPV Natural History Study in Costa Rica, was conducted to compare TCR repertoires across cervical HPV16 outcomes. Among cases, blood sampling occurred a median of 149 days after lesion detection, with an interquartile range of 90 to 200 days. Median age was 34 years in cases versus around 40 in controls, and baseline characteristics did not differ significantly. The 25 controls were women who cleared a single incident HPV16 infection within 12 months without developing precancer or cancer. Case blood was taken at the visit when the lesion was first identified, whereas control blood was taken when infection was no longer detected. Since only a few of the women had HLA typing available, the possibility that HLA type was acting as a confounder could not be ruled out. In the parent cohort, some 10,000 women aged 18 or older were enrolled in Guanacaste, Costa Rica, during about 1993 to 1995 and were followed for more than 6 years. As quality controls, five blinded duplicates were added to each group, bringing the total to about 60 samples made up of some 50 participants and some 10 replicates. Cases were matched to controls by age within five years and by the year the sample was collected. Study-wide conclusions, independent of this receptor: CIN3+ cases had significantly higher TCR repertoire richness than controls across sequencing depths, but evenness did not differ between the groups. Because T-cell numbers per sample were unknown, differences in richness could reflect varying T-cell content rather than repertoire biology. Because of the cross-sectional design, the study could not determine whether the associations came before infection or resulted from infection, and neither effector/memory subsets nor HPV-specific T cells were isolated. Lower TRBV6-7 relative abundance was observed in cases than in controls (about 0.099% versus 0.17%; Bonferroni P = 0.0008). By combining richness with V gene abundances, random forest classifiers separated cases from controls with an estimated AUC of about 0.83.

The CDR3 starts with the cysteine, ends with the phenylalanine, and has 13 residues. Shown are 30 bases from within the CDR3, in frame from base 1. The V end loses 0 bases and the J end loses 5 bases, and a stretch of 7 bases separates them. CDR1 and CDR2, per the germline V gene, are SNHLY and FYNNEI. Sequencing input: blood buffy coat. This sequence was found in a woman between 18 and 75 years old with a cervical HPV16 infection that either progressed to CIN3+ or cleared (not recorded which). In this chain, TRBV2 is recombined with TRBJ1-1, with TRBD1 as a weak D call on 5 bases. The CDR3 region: CASSEAAGTEAFF. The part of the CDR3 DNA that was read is TGTGCCAGCAGTGAAGCTGCAGGGACTGAA.